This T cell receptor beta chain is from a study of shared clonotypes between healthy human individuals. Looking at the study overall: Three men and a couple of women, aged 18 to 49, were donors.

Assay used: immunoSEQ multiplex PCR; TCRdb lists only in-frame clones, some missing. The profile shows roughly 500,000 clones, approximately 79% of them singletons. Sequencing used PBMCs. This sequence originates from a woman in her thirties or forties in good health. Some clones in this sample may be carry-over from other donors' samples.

As DNA, the CDR3 is TGTGCCATCAGTGAGGGGATGAACAGGGGCGAAAAGTCCCTCCAGTACTTC. Translated, it gives CAISEGMNRGEKSLQYF. V is TRBV10-3 and J is TRBJ2-7; 7 nucleotides align to TRBD1. Unmatched junction bases numbered 20, after V lost 2 bases and J lost 10 bases. This CDR3 is 17 amino acids long. Germline V gene lookup returns CDR1 ENHRY and CDR2 SYGVKD.